This T cell receptor (beta chain) comes out of a study of blood T cell repertoires in COVID-19 (dated by TCRdb to between 2020 and 2021). Background on the whole study: The collaborator samples originated in the United States, Italy and Spain and spanned the acute and convalescent phases of COVID-19. Where HLA class I and class II types were available, the types were taken from metadata supplied by the sample provider, not from assay-based typing. The sample metadata nearly always contained a de-identified subject ID, COVID-19 status, age in years and sex. The prospective study material was composed of cDNA or gDNA derived from T cells, B-cell-depleted T cells, or PBMCs. Deeply sampled blood TCRbeta repertoires from subjects exposed to, actively infected with, or recovered from COVID-19 were included in the dataset. The repertoires were released in a freely available public database intended as a resource for research on the immune response to SARS-CoV-2. Samples were obtained from the ongoing ImmuneRACE study (first 160 participants) and from 1,254 subjects provided by 6 global collaborators. The investigation overall reported the following: The amount of clinical and demographic metadata varied by source and participant and was provided uncurated.

TCRbeta CDR3 regions were amplified from genomic DNA by means of the immunoSEQ Assay, a bias-controlled multiplex PCR. On the study's bioinformatics: The number of nucleated cells in each sample was estimated by amplification of reference gene primers within the assay. To quantify the absolute abundance of each unique TCRbeta CDR3 rearrangement, sequence reads were collapsed and filtered. For each sample, productive Simpson clonality was calculated as the square root of Simpson's diversity index over productive rearrangements. TCRdb provides this immuneACCESS table in a form limited to in-frame rearrangements. Some clones are lacking; in checked studies, under half of them reflect an unresolved V gene, and why the rest are absent is not known. V, J and clone size are taken as reported in that table, and D and trimming were inferred from the DNA itself. Within this sample are about 150,000 clones, with approximately 84% of them counted one time only. The ten top clones hold about two fifths of the sample.

Collaborating institutions collected whole blood in K2EDTA tubes following their own protocols. Collaborator samples were shipped for TCRbeta analysis as frozen whole blood, isolated PBMCs, or DNA extracted from either sample type. Via the germline V gene, CDR1 is SGHRS and CDR2 YFSETQ. The CDR3 starts with the cysteine, ends with the phenylalanine, and has 14 residues. Only the CDR3 region is kept as DNA, spanning 42 bases read in frame from base 1. V and J lose 4 bases and 5 bases, and a span of 15 bases separates them. Points on this clone: Its antigen remains unidentified. No clone much larger than this one lies a single base away; base qualities are absent.

Sample: peripheral blood. The sequence derives from a human donor in a cohort sampled during active COVID-19. The chain couples TRBV5-1 to TRBJ2-5; 6 matching bases give a weak D call of TRBD1. The base sequence is TGCGCCAGCAGCCCCTGGGGTCAGGGGGAGACCCAGTACTTC. Its translation reads: CASSPWGQGETQYF.